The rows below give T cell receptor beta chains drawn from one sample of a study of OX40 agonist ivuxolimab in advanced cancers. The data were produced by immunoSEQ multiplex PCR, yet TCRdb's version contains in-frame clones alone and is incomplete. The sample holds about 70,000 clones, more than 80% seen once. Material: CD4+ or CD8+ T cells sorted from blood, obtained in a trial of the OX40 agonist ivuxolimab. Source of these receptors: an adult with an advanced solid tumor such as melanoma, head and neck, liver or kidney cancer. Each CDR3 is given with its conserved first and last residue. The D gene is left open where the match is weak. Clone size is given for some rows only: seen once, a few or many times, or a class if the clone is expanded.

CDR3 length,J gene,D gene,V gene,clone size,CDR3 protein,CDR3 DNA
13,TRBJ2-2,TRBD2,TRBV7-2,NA,CASLAGATGELFF,TGTGCCAGCCTAGCGGGAGCAACCGGGGAGCTGTTTTTT
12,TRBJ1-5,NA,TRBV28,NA,CASREVGQPQHF,TGTGCCAGCAGAGAAGTAGGGCAGCCCCAGCATTTT
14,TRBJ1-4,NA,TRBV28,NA,CASKGTPRDEKLFF,TGTGCCAGCAAGGGAACCCCTCGGGATGAAAAACTGTTTTTT
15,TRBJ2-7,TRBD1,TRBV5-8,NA,CASSWNRGPSYEQYF,TGTGCCAGCAGCTGGAACAGGGGTCCCTCCTACGAGCAGTACTTC
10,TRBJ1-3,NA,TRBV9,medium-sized,CASIRNTIYF,TGTGCCAGCATTAGAAACACCATATATTTT
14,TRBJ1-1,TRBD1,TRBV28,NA,CASSSGQGAAEAFF,TGTGCCAGCAGTTCCGGACAGGGGGCGGCTGAAGCTTTCTTT
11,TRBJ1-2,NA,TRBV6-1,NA,CASSEAGGYTF,TGTGCCAGCAGTGAGGCTGGTGGCTACACCTTC
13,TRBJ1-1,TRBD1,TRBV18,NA,CASSPGQDTEAFF,TGTGCCAGCTCACCAGGACAGGACACTGAAGCTTTCTTT
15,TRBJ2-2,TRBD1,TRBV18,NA,CASSPWQGVTGELFF,TGTGCCAGCTCACCATGGCAGGGGGTCACCGGGGAGCTGTTTTTT
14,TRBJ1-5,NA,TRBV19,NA,CASSGGDGNQPQHF,TGTGCCAGTAGTGGAGGGGACGGGAATCAGCCCCAGCATTTT
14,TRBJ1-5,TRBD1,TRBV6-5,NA,CASSDRGGGQPQHF,TGTGCCAGCAGTGACAGGGGTGGTGGTCAGCCCCAGCATTTT
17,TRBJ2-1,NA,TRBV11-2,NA,CASSLARAALPGNEQFF,TGTGCCAGCAGCTTAGCAAGAGCGGCCCTTCCGGGGAATGAGCAGTTCTTC
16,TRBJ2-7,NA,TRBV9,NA,CASSVGFGHGTYEQYF,TGTGCCAGCAGCGTAGGTTTCGGCCACGGAACCTACGAGCAGTACTTC
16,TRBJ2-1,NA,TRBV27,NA,CASSLPPGLTNNEQFF,TGTGCCAGCAGTCTCCCCCCGGGACTGACGAACAATGAGCAGTTCTTC
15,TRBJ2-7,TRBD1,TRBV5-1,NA,CASSLGGTGTHEQYF,TGCGCCAGCAGCTTGGGGGGGACAGGGACCCACGAGCAGTACTTC
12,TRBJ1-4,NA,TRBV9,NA,CASSVDMSVLFF,TGTGCCAGCAGCGTTGATATGTCGGTGCTGTTTTTT
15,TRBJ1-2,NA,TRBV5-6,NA,CASSLVSKKGFGYTF,TGTGCCAGCAGCTTGGTGAGCAAAAAAGGGTTTGGCTACACCTTC
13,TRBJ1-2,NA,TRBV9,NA,CASSAGGFSGYTF,TGTGCCAGCAGCGCGGGGGGTTTTAGTGGCTACACCTTC
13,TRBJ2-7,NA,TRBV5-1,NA,CASSFAPSYEQYF,TGCGCCAGCAGCTTTGCCCCTTCCTACGAGCAGTACTTC
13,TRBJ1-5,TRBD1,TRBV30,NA,CASMGQAGQPQHF,TGTGCCTCCATGGGACAGGCAGGACAGCCCCAGCATTTT
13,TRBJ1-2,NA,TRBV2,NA,CASSVAGIHGYTF,TGTGCCAGCAGCGTAGCAGGGATTCATGGCTACACCTTC
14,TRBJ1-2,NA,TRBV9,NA,CASNPQRAPRSYTF,TGTGCCAGCAACCCACAGCGGGCCCCGCGGAGCTACACCTTC
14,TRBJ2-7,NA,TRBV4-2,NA,CASSQGPGSYEQYF,TGTGCCAGCAGCCAAGGTCCAGGATCCTACGAGCAGTACTTC
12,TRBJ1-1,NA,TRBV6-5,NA,CASSSPGTEAFF,TGTGCCAGCAGTTCCCCAGGGACTGAAGCTTTCTTT
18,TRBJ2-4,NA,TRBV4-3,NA,CASSQRFQSDVAKNIQYF,TGCGCCAGCAGCCAAAGGTTTCAAAGCGATGTGGCCAAAAACATTCAGTACTTC
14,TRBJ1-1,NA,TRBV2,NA,CASSPPGRNTEAFF,TGTGCCAGCAGTCCGCCAGGGAGGAACACTGAAGCTTTCTTT
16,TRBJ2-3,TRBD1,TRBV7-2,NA,CASSQDRGRVGDTQYF,TGTGCCAGCAGTCAGGACAGGGGGCGCGTCGGGGATACGCAGTATTTT
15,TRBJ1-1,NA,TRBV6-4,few,CASRVDGRMNTEAFF,TGTGCCAGCAGAGTGGACGGTAGGATGAACACTGAAGCTTTCTTT
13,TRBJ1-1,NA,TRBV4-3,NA,CASSQGFEGRAFF,TGCGCCAGCAGCCAAGGATTTGAGGGACGAGCTTTCTTT
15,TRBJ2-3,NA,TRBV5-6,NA,CASRTAGGSTDTQYF,TGTGCCAGCCGGACCGCAGGAGGGAGCACAGATACGCAGTATTTT
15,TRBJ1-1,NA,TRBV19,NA,CASSRRGGANTEAFF,TGTGCCAGTAGTAGGAGGGGAGGGGCAAACACTGAAGCTTTCTTT
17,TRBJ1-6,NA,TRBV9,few,CASSGATGGGINSPLHF,TGTGCCAGCAGCGGAGCGACGGGGGGCGGAATTAATTCACCCCTCCACTTT
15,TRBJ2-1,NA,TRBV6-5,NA,CASSPRLSSYNEQFF,TGTGCCAGCAGCCCCAGGCTTAGCTCCTACAATGAGCAGTTCTTC
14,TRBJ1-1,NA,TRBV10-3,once,CAIRTLLSGTEAFF,TGTGCCATCAGGACCCTCTTGAGCGGTACTGAAGCTTTCTTT
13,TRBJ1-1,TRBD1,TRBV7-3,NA,CASSSKDRTEAFF,TGTGCCAGCAGCTCCAAGGACAGGACTGAAGCTTTCTTT
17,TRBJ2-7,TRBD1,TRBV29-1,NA,CSVEGNKRGTGGGEQYF,TGCAGCGTTGAAGGAAATAAGCGGGGGACAGGGGGAGGCGAGCAGTACTTC
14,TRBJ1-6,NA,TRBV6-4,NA,CASSRDKGDSPLHF,TGTGCCAGCAGTCGGGACAAGGGGGATTCACCCCTCCACTTT
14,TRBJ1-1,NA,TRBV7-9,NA,CASSFSGTNTEAFF,TGTGCCAGCAGCTTTTCAGGGACAAACACTGAAGCTTTCTTT
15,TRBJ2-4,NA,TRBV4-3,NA,CASSPGGGGKNIQYF,TGCGCCAGCAGCCCTGGGGGGGGCGGCAAAAACATTCAGTACTTC
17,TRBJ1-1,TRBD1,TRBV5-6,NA,CASSFVLPGQGSTEAFF,TGTGCCAGCAGCTTCGTTTTACCGGGACAGGGGAGCACTGAAGCTTTCTTT
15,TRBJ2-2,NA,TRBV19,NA,CASREGVPGTGELFF,TGTGCCAGTAGAGAGGGGGTGCCGGGCACCGGGGAGCTGTTTTTT
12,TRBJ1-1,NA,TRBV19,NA,CASSGTRDEAFF,TGTGCCAGTAGTGGGACCCGGGACGAAGCTTTCTTT